This TCR beta chain came from a study of shared clonotypes between healthy human individuals. Whole-study results and caveats: Read depth was anticipated to influence clonotype sharing among donors. Clonotypes shared by all four sorted-subset donors had higher generation probabilities than non-shared clonotypes.

Comment on this clone: The target antigen is unknown.

Naive CD8 cells lacked CD45RO, underwent positive selection for CCR7 and left out terminally differentiated effector memory CD45RA+ cells. The assay used deep level. Sorted-subset replicate PCR reactions were performed with roughly 200 ng DNA, corresponding to roughly 29,000 T cell genomes. Only in-frame clones appear in the TCRdb table, and some are missing; sequencing was by immunoSEQ multiplex PCR. The sample records about 820,000 clones, 92% being singletons. V was shortened by 8 bases and J by 3 bases, with 7 bases between the two germline ends. CDR3 length equals 11 residues. Germline V gene sequence: CDR1 MNHNY, CDR2 SVGAGI (reference sequence).

The V gene is TRBV6-6, the J gene TRBJ1-2; tentative D call: TRBD1 (5 bases). The sequencing sample was made of naive CD8+ T cells sorted from blood. The TCR originated in a man aged 30 to 45 in good health. The CDR3: CASRGDYGYTF. The CDR3 DNA reads as TGTGCCAGCCGAGGGGACTATGGCTACACCTTC.